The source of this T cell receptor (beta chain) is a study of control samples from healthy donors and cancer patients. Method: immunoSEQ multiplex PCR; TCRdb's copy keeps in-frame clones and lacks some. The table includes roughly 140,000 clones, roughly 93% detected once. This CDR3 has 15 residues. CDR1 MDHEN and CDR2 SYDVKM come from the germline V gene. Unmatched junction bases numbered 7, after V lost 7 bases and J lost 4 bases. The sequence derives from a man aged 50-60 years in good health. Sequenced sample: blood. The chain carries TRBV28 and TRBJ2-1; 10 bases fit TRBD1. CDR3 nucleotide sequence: TGTGCCAGCACCCCCGGGACAGGGGATTACAATGAGCAGTTCTTC. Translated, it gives CASTPGTGDYNEQFF. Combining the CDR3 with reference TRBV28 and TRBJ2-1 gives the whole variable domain DVKVTQSSRYLVKRTGEKVFLECVQDMDHENMFWYRQDPGLGLRLIYFSYDVKMKEKGDIPEGYSVSREKKERFSLILESASTNQTSMYLCASTPGTGDYNEQFFGPGTRLTVL.